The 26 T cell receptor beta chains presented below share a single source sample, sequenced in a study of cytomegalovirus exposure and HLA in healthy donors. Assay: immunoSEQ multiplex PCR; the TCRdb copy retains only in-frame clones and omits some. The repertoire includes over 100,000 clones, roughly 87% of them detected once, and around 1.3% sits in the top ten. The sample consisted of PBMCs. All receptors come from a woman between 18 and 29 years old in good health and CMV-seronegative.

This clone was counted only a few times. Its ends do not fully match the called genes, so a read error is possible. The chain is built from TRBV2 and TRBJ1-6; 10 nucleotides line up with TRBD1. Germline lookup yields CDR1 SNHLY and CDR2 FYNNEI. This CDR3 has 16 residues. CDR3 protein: CASSEETGGGGSPLHF. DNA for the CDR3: TGTGCCAGCAGCGAAGAGACAGGGGGCGGAGGTTCACCCCTCCACTTT.

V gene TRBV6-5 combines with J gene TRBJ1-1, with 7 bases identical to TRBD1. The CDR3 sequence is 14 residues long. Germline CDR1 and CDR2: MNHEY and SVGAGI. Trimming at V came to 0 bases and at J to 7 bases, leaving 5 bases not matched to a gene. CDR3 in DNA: TGTGCCAGCAGTTACTCGGGGACAGCTGATGAAGCTTTCTTT. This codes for CASSYSGTADEAFF.

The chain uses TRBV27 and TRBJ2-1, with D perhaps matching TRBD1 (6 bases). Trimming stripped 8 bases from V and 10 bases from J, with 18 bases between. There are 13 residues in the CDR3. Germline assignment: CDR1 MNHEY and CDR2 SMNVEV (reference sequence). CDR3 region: CASAAQGSREQFF. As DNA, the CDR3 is TGTGCCAGCGCCGCACAGGGTTCACGAGAGCAGTTCTTC.

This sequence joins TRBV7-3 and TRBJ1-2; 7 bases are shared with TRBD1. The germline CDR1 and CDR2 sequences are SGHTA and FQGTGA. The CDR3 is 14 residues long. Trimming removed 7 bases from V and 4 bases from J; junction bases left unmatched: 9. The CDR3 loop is CASTERGGGYGYTF. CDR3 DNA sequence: TGTGCCAGCACCGAGAGAGGGGGCGGCTATGGCTACACCTTC.

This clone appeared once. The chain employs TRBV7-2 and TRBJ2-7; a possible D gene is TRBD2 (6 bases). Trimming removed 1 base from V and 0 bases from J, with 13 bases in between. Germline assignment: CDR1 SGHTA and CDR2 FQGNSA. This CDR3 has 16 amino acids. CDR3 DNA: TGTGCCAGCAGCTTAGGTGGGACGGGACTCTCCTACGAGCAGTACTTC. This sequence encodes CASSLGGTGLSYEQYF.

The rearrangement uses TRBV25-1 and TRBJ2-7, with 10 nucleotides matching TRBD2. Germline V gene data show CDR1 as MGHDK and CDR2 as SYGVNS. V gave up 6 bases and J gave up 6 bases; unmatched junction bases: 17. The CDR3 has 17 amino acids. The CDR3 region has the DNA TGTGCCAGCAGCCGGCTAAGCGGGGGGGCCATAGCGCGCGAGCAGTACTTC. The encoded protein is CASSRLSGGAIAREQYF.

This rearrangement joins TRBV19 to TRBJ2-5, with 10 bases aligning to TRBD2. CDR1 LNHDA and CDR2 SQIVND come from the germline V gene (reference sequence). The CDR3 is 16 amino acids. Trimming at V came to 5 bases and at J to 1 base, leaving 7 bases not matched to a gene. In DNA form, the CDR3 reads TGTGCCAGTAGTCCTACTAGCGGGGCGATCCAAGAGACCCAGTACTTC. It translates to CASSPTSGAIQETQYF.

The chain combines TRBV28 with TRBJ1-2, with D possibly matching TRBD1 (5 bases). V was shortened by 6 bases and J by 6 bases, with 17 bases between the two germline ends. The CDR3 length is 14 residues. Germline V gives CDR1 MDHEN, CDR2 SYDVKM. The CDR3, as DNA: TGTGCCAGCAGACCCCAAGGGGACTCTCATGGCTACACCTTC. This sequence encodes CASRPQGDSHGYTF.

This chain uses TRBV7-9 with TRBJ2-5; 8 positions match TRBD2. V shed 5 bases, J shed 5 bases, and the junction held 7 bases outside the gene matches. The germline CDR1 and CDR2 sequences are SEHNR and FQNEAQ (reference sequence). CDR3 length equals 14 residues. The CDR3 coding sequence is TGTGCCAGCAGCGAGGGACTAGTCCTCGAGACCCAGTACTTC. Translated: CASSEGLVLETQYF.

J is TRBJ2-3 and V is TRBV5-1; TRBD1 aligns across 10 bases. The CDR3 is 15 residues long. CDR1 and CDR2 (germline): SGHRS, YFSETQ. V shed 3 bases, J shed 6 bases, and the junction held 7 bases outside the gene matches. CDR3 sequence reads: CASSWGQGISDTQYF. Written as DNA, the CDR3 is TGCGCCAGCAGCTGGGGACAGGGGATTTCGGATACGCAGTATTTT.

This CDR3 reads CASSLEGGAYYEQYF. The CDR3 nucleotides read TGTGCCAGCAGCTTAGAAGGCGGGGCCTACTACGAGCAGTACTTC. This chain uses TRBV7-9 with TRBJ2-7; D might be TRBD2 (6 bases). CDR1 is SEHNR and CDR2 is FQNEAQ in the germline V gene (reference sequence). Trimming took 1 base from V and 3 from J, leaving 13 bases between them. The CDR3 contains 15 residues.

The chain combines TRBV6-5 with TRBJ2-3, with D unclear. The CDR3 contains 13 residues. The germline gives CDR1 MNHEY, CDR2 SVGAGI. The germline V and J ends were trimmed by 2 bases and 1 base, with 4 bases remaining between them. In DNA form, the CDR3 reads TGTGCCAGCAGTTACCCGGGCACAGATACGCAGTATTTT. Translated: CASSYPGTDTQYF.

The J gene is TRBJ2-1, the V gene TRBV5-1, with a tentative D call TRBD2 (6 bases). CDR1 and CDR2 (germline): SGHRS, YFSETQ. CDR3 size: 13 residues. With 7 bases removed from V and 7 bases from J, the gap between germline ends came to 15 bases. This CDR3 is CASVRDRGNEQFF. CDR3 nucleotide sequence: TGCGCCAGCGTGCGGGATCGGGGGAATGAGCAGTTCTTC. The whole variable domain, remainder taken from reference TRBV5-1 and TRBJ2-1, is KAGVTQTPRYLIKTRGQQVTLSCSPISGHRSVSWYQQTPGQGLQFLFEYFSETQRNKGNFPGRFSGRQFSNSRSEMNVSTLELGDSALYLCASVRDRGNEQFFGPGTRLTVL.

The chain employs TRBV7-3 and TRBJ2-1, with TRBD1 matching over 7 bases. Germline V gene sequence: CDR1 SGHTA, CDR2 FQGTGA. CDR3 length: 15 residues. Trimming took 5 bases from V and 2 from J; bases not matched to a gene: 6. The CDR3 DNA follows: TGTGCCAGCAGCCAACGACAGGGACCCTACAATGAGCAGTTCTTC. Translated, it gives CASSQRQGPYNEQFF.

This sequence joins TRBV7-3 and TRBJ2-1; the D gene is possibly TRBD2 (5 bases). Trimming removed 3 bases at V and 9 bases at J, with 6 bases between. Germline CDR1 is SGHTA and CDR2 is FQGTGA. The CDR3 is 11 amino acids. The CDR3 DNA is TGTGCCAGCAGCTTTGGAGGTGAGCAGTTCTTC. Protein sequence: CASSFGGEQFF.

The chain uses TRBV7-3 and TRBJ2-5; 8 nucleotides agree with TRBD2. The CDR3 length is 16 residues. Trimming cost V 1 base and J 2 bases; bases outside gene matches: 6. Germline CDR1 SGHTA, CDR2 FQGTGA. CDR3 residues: CASSLNWASGQETQYF. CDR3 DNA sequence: TGTGCCAGCAGCTTAAATTGGGCTAGCGGGCAAGAGACCCAGTACTTC.

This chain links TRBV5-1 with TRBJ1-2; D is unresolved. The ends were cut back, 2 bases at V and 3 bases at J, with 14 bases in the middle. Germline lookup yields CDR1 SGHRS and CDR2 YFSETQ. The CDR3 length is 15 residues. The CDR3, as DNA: TGCGCCAGCAGCTTTGAGACTGCGGGGTACTATGGCTACACCTTC. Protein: CASSFETAGYYGYTF.

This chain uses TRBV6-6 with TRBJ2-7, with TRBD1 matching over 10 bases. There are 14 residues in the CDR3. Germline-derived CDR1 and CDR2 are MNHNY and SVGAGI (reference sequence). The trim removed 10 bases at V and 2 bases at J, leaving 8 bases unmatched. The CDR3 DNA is TGTGCCACCTATAAAGGGACAGGGGCCTACGAGCAGTACTTC. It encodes CATYKGTGAYEQYF.

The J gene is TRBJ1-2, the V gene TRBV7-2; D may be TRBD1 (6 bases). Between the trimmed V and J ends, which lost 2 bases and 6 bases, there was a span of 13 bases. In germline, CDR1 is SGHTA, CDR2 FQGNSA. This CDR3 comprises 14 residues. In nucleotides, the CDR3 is TGTGCCAGCAGCTTATCAGGGGCATTGGATGGCTACACCTTC. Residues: CASSLSGALDGYTF.

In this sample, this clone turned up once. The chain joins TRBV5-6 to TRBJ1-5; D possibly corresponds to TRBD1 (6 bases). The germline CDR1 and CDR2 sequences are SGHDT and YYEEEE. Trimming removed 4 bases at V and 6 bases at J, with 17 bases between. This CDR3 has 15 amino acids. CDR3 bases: TGTGCCAGCAGCCAGGGGCTCGGCCGGTTTCAGCCCCAGCATTTT. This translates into CASSQGLGRFQPQHF.

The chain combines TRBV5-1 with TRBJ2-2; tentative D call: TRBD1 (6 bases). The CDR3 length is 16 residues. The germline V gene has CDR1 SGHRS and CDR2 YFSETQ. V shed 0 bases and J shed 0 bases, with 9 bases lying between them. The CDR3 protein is CASSLGQAANTGELFF. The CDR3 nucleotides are TGCGCCAGCAGCTTGGGACAGGCTGCGAACACCGGGGAGCTGTTTTTT.

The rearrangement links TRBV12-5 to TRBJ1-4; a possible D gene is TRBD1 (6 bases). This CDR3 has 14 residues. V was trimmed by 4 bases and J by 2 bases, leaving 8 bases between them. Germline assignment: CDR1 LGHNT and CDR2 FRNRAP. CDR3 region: CASGYRETNEKLFF. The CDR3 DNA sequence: TGTGCTAGTGGTTACAGGGAGACTAATGAAAAACTGTTTTTT.

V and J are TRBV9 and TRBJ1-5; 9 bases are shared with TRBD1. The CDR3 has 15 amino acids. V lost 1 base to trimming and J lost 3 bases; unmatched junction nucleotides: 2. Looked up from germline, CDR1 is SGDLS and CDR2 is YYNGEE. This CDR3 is CASSVTGGFNQPQHF. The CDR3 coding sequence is TGTGCCAGCAGCGTAACAGGGGGCTTCAATCAGCCCCAGCATTTT.

The CDR3 spells CASSSSGVSYNEQFF. The CDR3 DNA reads as TGTGCCAGCAGTTCTAGCGGGGTCTCCTACAATGAGCAGTTCTTC. The chain combines TRBV6-5 with TRBJ2-1; 9 positions agree with TRBD2. The CDR3 has 15 residues. Per the germline V gene, CDR1 is MNHEY and CDR2 is SVGAGI. The ends lost 4 bases at V and 0 bases at J; junction bases unmatched: 1.

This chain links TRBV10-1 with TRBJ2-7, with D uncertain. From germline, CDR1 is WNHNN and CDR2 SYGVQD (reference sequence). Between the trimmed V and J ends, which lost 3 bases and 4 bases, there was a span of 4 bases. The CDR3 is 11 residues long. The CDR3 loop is CASSDQYEQYF. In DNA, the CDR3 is TGCGCCAGCAGTGACCAGTACGAGCAGTACTTC.

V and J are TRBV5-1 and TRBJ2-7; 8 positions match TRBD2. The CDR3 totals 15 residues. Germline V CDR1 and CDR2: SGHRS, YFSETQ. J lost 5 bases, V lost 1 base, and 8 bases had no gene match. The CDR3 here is CASSLMERGLDEQYF. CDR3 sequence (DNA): TGCGCCAGCAGCTTGATGGAGCGGGGGCTCGACGAGCAGTACTTC.